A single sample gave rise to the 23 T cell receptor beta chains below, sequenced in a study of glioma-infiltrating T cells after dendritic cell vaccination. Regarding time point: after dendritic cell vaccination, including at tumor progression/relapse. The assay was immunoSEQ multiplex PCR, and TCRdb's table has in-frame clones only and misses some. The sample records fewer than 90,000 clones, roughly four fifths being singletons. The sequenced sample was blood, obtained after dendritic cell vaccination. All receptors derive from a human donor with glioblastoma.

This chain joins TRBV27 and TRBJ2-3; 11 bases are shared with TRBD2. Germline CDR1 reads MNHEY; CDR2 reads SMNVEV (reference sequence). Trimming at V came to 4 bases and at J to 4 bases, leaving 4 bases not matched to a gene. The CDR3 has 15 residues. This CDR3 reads CASSYLAGGSDTQYF. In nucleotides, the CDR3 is TGTGCCAGCAGTTATCTAGCGGGGGGCTCAGATACGCAGTATTTT.

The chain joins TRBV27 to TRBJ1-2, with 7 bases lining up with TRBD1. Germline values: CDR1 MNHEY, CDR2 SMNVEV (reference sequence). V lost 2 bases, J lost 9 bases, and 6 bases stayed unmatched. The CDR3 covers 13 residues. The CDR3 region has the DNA TGTGCCAGCAGTTTAGGGGACAGTTTACGCTACACCTTC. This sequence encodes CASSLGDSLRYTF.

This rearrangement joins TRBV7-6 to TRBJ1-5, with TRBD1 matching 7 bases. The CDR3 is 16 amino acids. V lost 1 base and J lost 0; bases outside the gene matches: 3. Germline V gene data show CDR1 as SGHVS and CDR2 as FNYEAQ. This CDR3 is CASSLGQGYSNQPQHF. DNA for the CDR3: TGTGCCAGCAGCTTAGGACAGGGCTATAGCAATCAGCCCCAGCATTTT.

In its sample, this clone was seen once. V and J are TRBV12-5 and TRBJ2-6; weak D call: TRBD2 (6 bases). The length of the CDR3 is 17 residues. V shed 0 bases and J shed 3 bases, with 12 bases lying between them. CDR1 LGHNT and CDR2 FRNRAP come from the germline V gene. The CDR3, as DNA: TGTGCTAGTGGTTTGGTAATAGCGGACCGTGGGGCCAACGTCCTGACTTTC. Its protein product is CASGLVIADRGANVLTF.

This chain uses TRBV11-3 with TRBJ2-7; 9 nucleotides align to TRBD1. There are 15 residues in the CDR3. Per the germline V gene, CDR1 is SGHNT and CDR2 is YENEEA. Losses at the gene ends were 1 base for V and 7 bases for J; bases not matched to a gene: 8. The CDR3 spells CASSLGGDREEEQYF. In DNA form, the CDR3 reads TGTGCCAGCAGCTTAGGGGGGGACAGGGAGGAAGAGCAGTACTTC.

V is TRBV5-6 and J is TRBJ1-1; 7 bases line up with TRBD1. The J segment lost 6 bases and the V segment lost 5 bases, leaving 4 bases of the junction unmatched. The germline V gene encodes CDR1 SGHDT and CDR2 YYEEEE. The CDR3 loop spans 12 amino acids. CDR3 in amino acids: CASRSDRAEAFF. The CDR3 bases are TGTGCCAGCAGAAGCGACAGGGCTGAAGCTTTCTTT.

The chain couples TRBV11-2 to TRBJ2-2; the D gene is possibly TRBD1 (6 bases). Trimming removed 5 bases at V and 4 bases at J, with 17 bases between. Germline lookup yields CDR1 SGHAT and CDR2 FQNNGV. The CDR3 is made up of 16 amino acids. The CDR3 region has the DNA TGTGCCAGCAGCCCCATTACAGGACAGACCACCGGGGAGCTGTTTTTT. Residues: CASSPITGQTTGELFF.

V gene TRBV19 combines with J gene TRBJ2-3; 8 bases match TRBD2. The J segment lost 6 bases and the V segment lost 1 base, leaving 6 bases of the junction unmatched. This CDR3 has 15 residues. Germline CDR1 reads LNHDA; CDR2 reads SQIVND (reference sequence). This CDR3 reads CASSIAGGMVDTQYF. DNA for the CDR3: TGTGCCAGTAGTATAGCGGGGGGGATGGTGGATACGCAGTATTTT.

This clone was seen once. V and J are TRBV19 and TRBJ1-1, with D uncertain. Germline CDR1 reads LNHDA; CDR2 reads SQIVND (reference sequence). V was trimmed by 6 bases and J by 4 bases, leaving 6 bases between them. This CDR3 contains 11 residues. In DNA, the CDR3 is TGTGCCAGTAGCGGGAGCACTGAAGCTTTCTTT. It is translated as CASSGSTEAFF.

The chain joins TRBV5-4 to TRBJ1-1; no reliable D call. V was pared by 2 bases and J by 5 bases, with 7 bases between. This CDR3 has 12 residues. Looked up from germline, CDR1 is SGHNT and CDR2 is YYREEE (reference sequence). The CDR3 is CASSFGGTEAFF. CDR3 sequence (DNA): TGTGCCAGCAGCTTCGGTGGTACTGAAGCTTTCTTT.

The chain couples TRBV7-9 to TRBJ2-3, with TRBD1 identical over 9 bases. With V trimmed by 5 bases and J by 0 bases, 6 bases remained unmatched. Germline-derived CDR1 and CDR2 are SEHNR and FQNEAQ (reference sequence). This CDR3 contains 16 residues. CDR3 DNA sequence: TGTGCCAGCAGCGCCGGGACAGGGACAAGCACAGATACGCAGTATTTT. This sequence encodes CASSAGTGTSTDTQYF.

The CDR3 is CASSPRIRGETDTQETQYF. CDR3 DNA sequence: TGTGCCAGCAGCCCAAGGATCAGGGGAGAAACAGACACCCAAGAGACCCAGTACTTC. V usage is TRBV11-2 and J usage is TRBJ2-5, with D possibly matching TRBD1 (6 bases). The germline V gene encodes CDR1 SGHAT and CDR2 FQNNGV. The CDR3 sequence is 19 residues long. Deletions cut 5 bases from V and 1 base from J, with 26 bases between.

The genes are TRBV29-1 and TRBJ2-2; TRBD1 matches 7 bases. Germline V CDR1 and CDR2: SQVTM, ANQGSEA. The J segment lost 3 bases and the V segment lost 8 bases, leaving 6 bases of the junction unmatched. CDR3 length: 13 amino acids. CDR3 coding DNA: TGCAGCTTCACAGGGGATTACACCGGGGAGCTGTTTTTT. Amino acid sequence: CSFTGDYTGELFF.

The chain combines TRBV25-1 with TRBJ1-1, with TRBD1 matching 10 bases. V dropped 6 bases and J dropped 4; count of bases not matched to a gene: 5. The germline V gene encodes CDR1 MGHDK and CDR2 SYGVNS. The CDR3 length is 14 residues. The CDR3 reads CASSDRGRVTEAFF. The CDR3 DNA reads TGTGCCAGCAGCGACAGGGGGCGCGTCACTGAAGCTTTCTTT.

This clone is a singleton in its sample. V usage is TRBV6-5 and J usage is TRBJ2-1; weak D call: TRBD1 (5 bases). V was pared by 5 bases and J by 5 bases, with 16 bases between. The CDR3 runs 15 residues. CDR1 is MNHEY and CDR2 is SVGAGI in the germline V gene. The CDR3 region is CASSNTGEPHNEQFF. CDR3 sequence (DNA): TGTGCCAGCAGTAACACAGGTGAACCCCACAATGAGCAGTTCTTC.

The CDR3 nucleotides are TGTGCCAGCAGCGCCTACGGGGGGGGTGGTAATGAAAAACTGTTTTTT. Residues: CASSAYGGGGNEKLFF. The chain joins TRBV9 to TRBJ1-4; D may be TRBD1 (5 bases). Germline lookup yields CDR1 SGDLS and CDR2 YYNGEE. This CDR3 is built from 16 residues. Trimming took 3 bases from V and 4 from J, leaving 16 bases between them.

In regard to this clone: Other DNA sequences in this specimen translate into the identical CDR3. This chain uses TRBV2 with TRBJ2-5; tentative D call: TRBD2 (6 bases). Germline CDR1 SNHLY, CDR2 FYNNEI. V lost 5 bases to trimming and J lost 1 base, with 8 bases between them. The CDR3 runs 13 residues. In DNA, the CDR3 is TGTGCCAGCAGTCGGGACTCCCAAGAGACCCAGTACTTC. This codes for CASSRDSQETQYF.

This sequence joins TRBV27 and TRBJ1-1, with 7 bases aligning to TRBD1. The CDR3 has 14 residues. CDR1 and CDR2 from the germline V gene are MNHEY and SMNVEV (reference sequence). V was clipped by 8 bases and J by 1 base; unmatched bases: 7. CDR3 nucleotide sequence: TGTGCCAGCTCAATCGGGACAGAGAACACTGAAGCTTTCTTT. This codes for CASSIGTENTEAFF.

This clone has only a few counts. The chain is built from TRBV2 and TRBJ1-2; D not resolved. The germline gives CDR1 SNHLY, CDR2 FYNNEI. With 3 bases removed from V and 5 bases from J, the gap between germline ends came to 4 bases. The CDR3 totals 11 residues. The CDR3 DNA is TGTGCCAGCAGTGACCAGTATGGCTACACCTTC. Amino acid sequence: CASSDQYGYTF.

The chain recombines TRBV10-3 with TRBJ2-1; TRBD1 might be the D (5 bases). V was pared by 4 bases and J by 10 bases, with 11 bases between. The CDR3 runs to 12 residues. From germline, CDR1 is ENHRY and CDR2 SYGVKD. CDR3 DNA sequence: TGTGCCATCAGTGGCAGGGTCGGCGAGCAGTTCTTC. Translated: CAISGRVGEQFF.

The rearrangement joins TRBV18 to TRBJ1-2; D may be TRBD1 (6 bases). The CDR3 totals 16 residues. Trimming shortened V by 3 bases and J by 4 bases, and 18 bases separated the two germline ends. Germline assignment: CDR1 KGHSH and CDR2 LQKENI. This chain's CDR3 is CASSPAGASLGYGYTF. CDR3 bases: TGTGCCAGCTCACCGGCAGGGGCCTCTCTCGGCTATGGCTACACCTTC.

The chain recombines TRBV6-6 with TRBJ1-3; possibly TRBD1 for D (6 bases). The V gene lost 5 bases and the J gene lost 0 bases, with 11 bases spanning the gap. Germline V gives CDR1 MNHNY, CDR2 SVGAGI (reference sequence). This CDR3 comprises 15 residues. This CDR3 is CASSPDSVSGNTIYF. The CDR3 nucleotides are TGTGCCAGCAGTCCGGACAGTGTCTCTGGAAACACCATATATTTT.

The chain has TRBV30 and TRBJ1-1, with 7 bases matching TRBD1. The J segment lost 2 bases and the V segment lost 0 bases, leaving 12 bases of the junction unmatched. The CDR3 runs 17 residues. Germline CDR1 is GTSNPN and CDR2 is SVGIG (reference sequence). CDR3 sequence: CAWSVPRGQEDNTEAFF. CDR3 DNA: TGTGCCTGGAGTGTACCCAGAGGACAGGAAGATAACACTGAAGCTTTCTTT.